This TCR beta chain emerged from a study of breast tumors, draining lymph nodes, adjacent tissues. Findings of the study overall: The data were judged consistent with most tumor T cells coming from lymph node and expanding in tumor.

A single record per CDR3 protein comes from TCRdb applying MiXCR to the multiplex PCR reads. The sample records tens of thousands of distinct CDR3 sequences, 60% to 70% being singletons. With respect to this clonotype: The antigen remains unidentified. At one end, the junction sequence differs from germline, possibly due to a read error.

Sequencing was done on a sample of breast tumor tissue. The TCR sequence derives from a female donor with breast cancer. Some clones in this sample may be carry-over from other donors' samples.

The CDR3 DNA sequence: TGTGCCAGCAGCTTAGTCTTTACAGGGAACTATGGCTACCCCTTC. This sequence encodes CASSLVFTGNYGYPF. The chain couples TRBV7-2 to TRBJ1-2, with a tentative D call TRBD1 (6 bases). The CDR3 spans 15 residues. Germline V gene sequence: CDR1 SGHTA, CDR2 FQGNSA.